This TCR beta chain emerged from a study of cytomegalovirus exposure and HLA in healthy donors (dated by TCRdb to the late 2010s). General notes on the study: According to an earlier analysis of 587 of the donors, some 180 million T cells yielded roughly 100 million unique TCR beta sequences and about 280 Gb of sequence data. Approximately 300 gigabases of sequencing data and approximately 85 million unique TCR sequences were included in an early release covering under 650 HLA-typed donors. Of the 398 genotyped donors, approximately 83% fell in the genetic ancestry cluster associated with self-reported Caucasian donors. The study aimed to test whether cataloging public T cell receptors could reveal signatures of past pathogen exposure. The study profiled the T cell repertoires of about 720 subjects by immunosequencing and related them to cytomegalovirus serostatus. In addition to the first cohort of approximately 650 subjects, a separate validation cohort of 130 or so different subjects was used. High-throughput TCR immunosequencing, statistical association of individual TCRs with disease status, and machine learning were combined to predict cytomegalovirus infection status. In a later analysis, previously published TCR beta repertoires from several hundred donors were re-analyzed and high-resolution HLA genotyping was added so that TCR occurrence patterns could be studied. Rather than using new phenotypic data, the later analysis identified candidate immune exposures from TCR beta sequences and from how often those sequences occurred across donors. An earlier analysis of 587 of the donors used high-throughput TCR beta sequencing to judge whether each TCR beta V gene segment behaved as functional or pseudogenic. Alongside the repertoire data, information on donor age, sex, ethnicity and CMV serostatus was compiled. A later genetic analysis took genome-wide SNP genotypes for about three fifths of the 666 donors and used that subset as a discovery cohort. All discovery cohort repertoires had been generated using a single sequencing platform. Both class I and class II loci were covered by HLA typing, at four-digit resolution. Typing coverage differed by locus: A, B, C, DRB1 and DQB1 were typed in roughly 620-630 donors, DQA1 in about 500, DPA1 in roughly 590, and DPB1 in about 450. Several DR-DQ haplotypes were handled as single units for association and clustering, since linkage in the cohort was strong. Among around 400 genotyped donors of the cohort, an average of about 240,000 unique TCR beta nucleotide sequences was sequenced per donor, of which roughly 17% were non-productive. What the study reported, not specific to this receptor: Because counts were too low, seventeen rarely observed V segments, including chromosome 9 orphons, were left out of the earlier analysis of about 620 of the donors. According to a later analysis, most CMV-associated TCR beta chains appeared to be HLA-restricted, and the HLA associations seemed to be driven largely by CMV exposure. A later analysis associated 15,000 or so TCR beta sequences with specific HLA alleles at a false discovery rate of 0.05. The only immune exposure information available for the cohort was CMV serostatus. According to a later genetic analysis, donors in an Asian-associated ancestry cluster had fewer N-insertions in productive TCRs than the approximately 710-donor mean. Because some donors lacked HLA typing at each locus, the association tests relied only on the typed subset. Compared with equally common non-associated chains, HLA-associated TCR beta chains in a later analysis were more clonally expanded and had lower generation probabilities. The cohort was sequenced for TCR beta chains only, and without alpha or paired-chain data the features that could be detected were limited. A later analysis found that TCR association rates varied across HLA loci, with DRB1 alleles showing the most associated TCRs and HLA-C alleles the fewest. A later analysis reported that several top co-occurrence clusters appeared linked to parvovirus B19, influenza, CMV and Epstein-Barr virus. The authors suggested that the approach could potentially be generalized to other disease states and immunological phenotypes. When HLA alleles, especially DR and DQ, strongly co-occurred, attributing TCR associations to individual alleles was difficult. V-gene and J-gene trimming of TCR beta chains was associated with a missense DCLRE1C variant in a later genetic analysis, and the association was replicated in an independent cohort. A further reported finding was that TCR beta sequences accurately predicted the HLA-A and HLA-B alleles for most subjects in the first cohort. The study listed around 160 TCR beta chains as associated with cytomegalovirus. Correlated functional status among segregating V segments might reflect linkage disequilibrium, but an unknown experimental factor could not be ruled out. In vitro tests confirmed that a few of the cytomegalovirus-associated TCR beta chains recognize cytomegalovirus antigens. Some IMGT-functional V segments, including TRBV6-2 and TRBV6-3, could not be told apart with the 87-base-pair reads, so those segments were excluded. While some public TCRs were present in many individuals, most TCR sequences turned up only very rarely across donors. In an earlier analysis of some 550 of the donors, most TCR beta V segments were observed in productive rearrangements about 87% or about 30% of the time, broadly matching IMGT annotations. Sequencing depth was assumed to be roughly uniform across donors in the presence/absence analyses, though that assumption may not hold. A group of highly shared sequence variants was considered likely to be a technical artifact of the sequencing pipeline. Cytomegalovirus status was reported to be diagnosed by the classifier with high specificity and sensitivity in both the original and validation cohorts.

The cohort was made up of under 800 healthy bone marrow donors. At the time of sampling, all cohort members were nominally healthy, though unrecorded immune exposures were likely present. The donor was CMV seronegative and was included in the group of under 450 seronegative cohort members. Every donor gave a peripheral blood sample, and the peripheral blood mononuclear cells from that sample were used for TCR beta sequencing. Genomic DNA extraction from the blood cell samples was performed with the Qiagen DNeasy Blood Extraction Kit. Receptors were amplified or captured by the immunoSEQ multiplex PCR assay. The multiplex PCR relied on a mix of 60 forward primers for TCR Vbeta segments and 13 reverse primers for TCR Jbeta segments. Amplification of the CDR3 region of rearranged TCR beta genes was performed with a multiplex PCR assay on genomic DNA. On the Illumina HiSeq System, the amplified TCR beta libraries were sequenced as 87-base-pair reads. As for the original processing: Across the 700 or so repertoires, a later analysis counted 80 million or so unique TCR beta chains, roughly 11 million of which were shared by at least two donors. Raw reads were error-corrected and collapsed into unique sequences with a nearest-neighbor algorithm that merged closely related sequences to remove PCR and sequencing errors. To assign V, D and J gene segments, CDR3 sequences were aligned to IMGT reference sequences. For a sequence to be retained, a match of at least six nucleotides was required to both a V gene segment and a J gene segment. A rearrangement counted as productive if the CDR3 had no stop codons and remained in frame with V and J, and every other rearrangement counted as non-productive. Following IMGT convention, CDR3 was defined as the stretch from the second conserved V-encoded cysteine to the conserved J-encoded phenylalanine. The earlier analysis of about 560 of the donors excluded any sequence lacking an unambiguous match to a single V gene segment. In an earlier analysis of 500 to 750 of the donors, V segments were called functional above 56.7% productive rearrangements and were called segregating when the between-donor standard deviation exceeded 5%. To diagnose cytomegalovirus status from the catalog of TCR beta chain sequences, a statistical classification framework was built. A later analysis assigned V and J genes by comparing TCR nucleotide sequences with IMGT/GENE-DB human TR gene sequences. The TCRdist pipeline was used in a later analysis to assign CDR3 sequences and most-parsimonious VDJ recombination scenarios. In a later analysis, each TCR beta chain was defined by its CDR3 amino acid sequence together with its V-gene family, and reads without a unique V-gene family were excluded. As a way to deal with suspected cross-contamination and a sequencing artifact, a later analysis dropped 500 to 700 nucleotide sequences that were highly shared and had low generation probability. For each public chain, a later analysis derived a clonal expansion index from normalized ranks of inferred template counts within each repertoire. A later analysis computed generation probabilities with a VDJ recombination model fitted to out-of-frame rearrangements, and checked the results against IGoR. A later analysis scored TCR-TCR, TCR-HLA and TCR-CMV co-occurrence with hypergeometric tests, applying a repertoire-size bias correction to TCR pairs. To estimate false discovery rates, a later analysis permuted the HLA or CMV assignments 20 times. In a later analysis, co-occurring TCRs were grouped using DBSCAN, and TCRdist sequence similarity was added for clustering within HLA-allele-positive subsets. Repertoires with fewer than 30,000 or more than 120,000 public chains were left out of co-occurrence clustering, as were four to six repertoires with anomalous nucleotide sharing. TCRdb's version of the immuneACCESS table is confined to in-frame rearrangements and falls short of the full clone set. An unresolved V gene accounts for under half of the shortfall where checked; the remainder is of unknown origin. That table gives V, J and clone size, and the DNA gave D and trimming. This sample's listing comprises about 99,000 clones. The ten largest clones represent 3% to 3.5% of the sample.

Note on this clone: What antigen it recognizes has not been identified.

Trimming leaves V shorter by 0 bases and J shorter by 8 bases, with the junction holding 7 bases beyond the gene matches. As encoded in the germline V gene, CDR1 is MGHRA while CDR2 is YSYEKL. The CDR3, cysteine through phenylalanine, is 15 amino acids long. CDR3 DNA is the only sequence kept; it has 45 bases, read in frame from the first base. The rearranged chain carries TRBV4-1 and TRBJ2-1; 7 middle bases align to TRBD2. This sequence originates from a man aged 40-49 years in good health and CMV-seronegative. The sequenced material came from PBMCs. CDR3 protein: CASSQDGASGYEQFF. The nucleotides are TGCGCCAGCAGCCAAGATGGGGCTAGCGGATATGAGCAGTTCTTC.